This TCR beta chain derives from a study of identical twins. This clonotype was seen a few times. V shed 2 bases and J 4 bases; nucleotides not matched to a gene: 0. The germline V gene encodes CDR1 LNHNV and CDR2 YYDKDF (reference sequence). The CDR3 extends over 13 amino acids. Unique molecular identifiers were present on the cDNA, and a universal primer site came from template switching. TCRdb recomputed calls from the 5' RACE reads with MiXCR, one row per CDR3 protein. Of a few hundred thousand distinct CDR3 sequences listed, more than 9% are singletons. These sequences were also reported in another study, on yellow fever vaccine responses in identical twins.

This sequence was found in a woman aged 18-29 years in good health. The chain employs TRBV15 and TRBJ2-5; 8 bases line up with TRBD2. Sequencing was performed on PBMCs. The chain's CDR3 is CATSRLAGETQYF. CDR3 sequence (DNA): TGTGCCACCAGCAGACTAGCGGGAGAGACCCAGTACTTC. Full variable domain (outside the CDR3, taken from reference TRBV15 and TRBJ2-5): DAMVIQNPRYQVTQFGKPVTLSCSQTLNHNVMYWYQQKSSQAPKLLFHYYDKDFNNEADTPDNFQSRRPNTSFCFLDIRSPGLGDTAMYLCATSRLAGETQYFGPGTRLLVL.